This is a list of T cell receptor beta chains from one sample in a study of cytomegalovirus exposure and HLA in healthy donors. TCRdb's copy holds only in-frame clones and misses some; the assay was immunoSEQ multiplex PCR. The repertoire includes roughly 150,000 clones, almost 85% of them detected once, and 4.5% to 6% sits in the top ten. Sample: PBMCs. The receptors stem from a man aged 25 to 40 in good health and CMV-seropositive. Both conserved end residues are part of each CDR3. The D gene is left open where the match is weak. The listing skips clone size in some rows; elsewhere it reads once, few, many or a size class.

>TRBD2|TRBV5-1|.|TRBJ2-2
CASSGTSGGTGELFF
TGCGCCAGCAGTGGTACTAGCGGGGGTACCGGGGAGCTGTTTTTT
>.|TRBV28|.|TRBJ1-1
CASRTRDTRTEAFF
TGTGCCAGCAGAACTCGGGACACAAGGACTGAAGCTTTCTTT
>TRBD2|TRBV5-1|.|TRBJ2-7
CASSPGLASSYEQYF
TGCGCCAGCAGCCCGGGACTAGCGAGCTCCTACGAGCAGTACTTC
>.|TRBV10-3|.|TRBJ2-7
CAISAGAEQYF
TGTGCCATCTCAGCAGGTGCCGAGCAGTACTTC
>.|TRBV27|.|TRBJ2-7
CASSPYGGSYEQYF
TGTGCCAGCAGCCCTTATGGCGGAAGTTACGAGCAGTACTTC
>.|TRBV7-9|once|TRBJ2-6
CSSSLIQLSGANVLTF
TGTTCCAGCAGCTTAATACAGCTCTCTGGGGCCAACGTCCTGACTTTC
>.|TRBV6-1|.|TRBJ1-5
CASSLSQVSNQPQHF
TGTGCCAGCAGTCTATCCCAGGTTAGCAATCAGCCCCAGCATTTT
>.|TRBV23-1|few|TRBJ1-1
CASSQGWGGNTEAFF
TGCGCCAGCAGTCAAGGGTGGGGCGGTAACACTGAAGCTTTCTTT
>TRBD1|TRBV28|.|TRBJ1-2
CASSLGDRVPYGYTF
TGTGCCAGCAGCCTAGGGGACAGGGTGCCCTATGGCTACACCTTC
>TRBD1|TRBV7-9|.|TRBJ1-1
CASSLAVGTGYMNTEAFF
TGTGCCAGCAGCTTAGCGGTGGGGACAGGCTACATGAACACTGAAGCTTTCTTT
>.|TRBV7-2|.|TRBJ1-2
CASSTTTHYGYTF
TGTGCCAGCAGCACCACTACTCACTATGGCTACACCTTC
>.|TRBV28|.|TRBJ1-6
CASTLETDNSPLHF
TGTGCCAGCACTCTGGAGACAGATAATTCACCCCTCCACTTT